Presented here are 14 T cell receptor beta chains from one specimen sequenced in a study of blood T cell repertoires in COVID-19. Assay used: immunoSEQ multiplex PCR; TCRdb lists only in-frame clones, some missing. This sample has about 220,000 clones, with around four fifths found just once. The sample was PBMCs or T cells enriched from blood (not recorded which). The receptors come from a woman in her thirties or forties who had been exposed to COVID-19.

This clone was detected once. This chain joins TRBV7-9 and TRBJ1-4, with a weak D call TRBD1 (5 bases). This CDR3 region has 14 residues. In germline, CDR1 is SEHNR, CDR2 FQNEAQ (reference sequence). With 5 bases removed from V and 5 bases from J, the gap between germline ends came to 12 bases. The CDR3 DNA follows: TGTGCCAGCAGCCAAGGGGCAGAGAATGAAAAACTGTTTTTT. Encoded protein: CASSQGAENEKLFF. The full variable domain, rest sourced from reference TRBV7-9 and TRBJ1-4, is DTGVSQNPRHKITKRGQNVTFRCDPISEHNRLYWYRQTLGQGPEFLTYFQNEAQLEKSRLLSDRFSAERPKGSFSTLEIQRTEQGDSAMYLCASSQGAENEKLFFGSGTQLSVL.

The V call is TRBV11-3, the J call TRBJ2-2, with D possibly TRBD2 on 5 matching bases. This CDR3 spans 15 amino acids. Per germline, CDR1 SGHNT and CDR2 YENEEA. The ends were cut back, 1 base at V and 2 bases at J, with 8 bases in the middle. The CDR3: CASSLGTLNTGELFF. For the CDR3, the DNA is TGTGCCAGCAGCTTAGGGACTCTTAACACCGGGGAGCTGTTTTTT.

This clone was detected once. The chain couples TRBV11-2 to TRBJ2-5; D ambiguous. V was pared by 4 bases and J by 5 bases, with 5 bases between. Germline-derived CDR1 and CDR2 are SGHAT and FQNNGV. The CDR3 is made up of 11 amino acids. The CDR3 sequence is CASSYSETQYF. The CDR3 DNA is TGTGCCAGCAGCTACTCGGAGACCCAGTACTTC.

V gene TRBV7-3 combines with J gene TRBJ2-2; 8 nucleotides match TRBD2. Germline V gene data show CDR1 as SGHTA and CDR2 as FQGTGA. V was clipped by 5 bases and J by 4 bases; unmatched bases: 0. The CDR3 extends over 13 amino acids. This chain's CDR3 is CASSTSGTGELFF. The CDR3 DNA reads TGTGCCAGCAGCACTAGCGGCACCGGGGAGCTGTTTTTT.

The chain combines TRBV7-2 with TRBJ1-4; TRBD1 matches at 7 bases. The CDR3 runs to 14 residues. Germline CDR1 SGHTA, CDR2 FQGNSA. V was pared by 5 bases and J by 2 bases, with 2 bases of the junction left unmatched. The DNA for the CDR3 is TGTGCCAGCAGCCCCAGGGGGACTAATGAAAAACTGTTTTTT. This encodes CASSPRGTNEKLFF.

The rearrangement uses TRBV19 and TRBJ1-2; 7 bases agree with TRBD1. The CDR3 has 14 residues. The germline gives CDR1 LNHDA, CDR2 SQIVND (reference sequence). With V trimmed by 2 bases and J by 6 bases, 6 bases remained unmatched. CDR3 region: CASSIRQGLDGYTF. CDR3 DNA sequence: TGTGCCAGTAGTATACGACAGGGCTTGGATGGCTACACCTTC.

V and J are TRBV4-2 and TRBJ2-7; D is unresolved. With 0 bases removed from V and 7 bases from J, the gap between germline ends came to 10 bases. Germline lookup yields CDR1 LGHNA and CDR2 YNFKEQ. CDR3 length: 13 amino acids. The CDR3 sequence is CASSQDRIREQYF. CDR3 nucleotide sequence: TGTGCCAGCAGCCAAGATAGAATCCGGGAGCAGTACTTC.

V and J are TRBV2 and TRBJ2-5; the match to TRBD2 covers 7 bases. Unmatched junction bases numbered 9, after V lost 7 bases and J lost 1 base. CDR3 length: 15 amino acids. In germline, CDR1 is SNHLY, CDR2 FYNNEI. Here the CDR3 reads CASILTGTTQETQYF. The CDR3 coding sequence is TGTGCCAGCATTTTAACCGGGACTACCCAAGAGACCCAGTACTTC.

The chain couples TRBV3-1 (or the pseudogene TRBV3-2) to TRBJ2-3; 11 positions agree with TRBD2. This CDR3 is built from 15 residues. Germline CDR1 reads LGHDT; CDR2 reads YNNKEL (reference sequence). The V and J ends lost 6 bases and 6 bases, in that order; junction bases with no gene match: 8. In DNA form, the CDR3 reads TGTGCCAGCAGTCGACTAGCGGGGCCCTTCGATACGCAGTATTTT. Translation: CASSRLAGPFDTQYF.

J is TRBJ2-1 and V is TRBV3-1 (or the pseudogene TRBV3-2); 7 bases agree with TRBD2. The V gene end was trimmed by 3 bases and the J gene end by 4 bases; junction bases not matched to a gene: 9. This CDR3 contains 16 residues. From germline, CDR1 is LGHDT and CDR2 YNNKEL (reference sequence). CDR3 nucleotide sequence: TGTGCCAGCAGCCAGGGTACGGGGGGACGATACAATGAGCAGTTCTTC. It specifies CASSQGTGGRYNEQFF.

This clone was observed a single time. V and J are TRBV6-5 and TRBJ1-5, with D possibly TRBD1 on 6 matching bases. Germline values: CDR1 MNHEY, CDR2 SVGAGI. The CDR3 is made up of 15 amino acids. Trimming cost V 6 bases and J 0 bases, with 12 bases left between them. The CDR3 spells CASRPDRSSNQPQHF. CDR3 coding DNA: TGTGCCAGCAGACCAGACAGGAGTAGCAATCAGCCCCAGCATTTT.

This chain links TRBV2 with TRBJ2-5; no definite D call. Trimming cost V 4 bases and J 4 bases, with 19 bases left between them. The CDR3 consists of 16 residues. Per the germline V gene, CDR1 is SNHLY and CDR2 is FYNNEI. CDR3 in DNA: TGTGCCAGCAGTGGTCCCCGGGTCGCCGCGGTAGAGACCCAGTACTTC. Its protein product is CASSGPRVAAVETQYF.

The V gene is TRBV28, the J gene TRBJ1-2; 7 nucleotides match TRBD1. With 3 bases clipped from V and 3 bases from J, the junction kept 10 bases outside the gene matches. The V gene's germline CDR1 is MDHEN and CDR2 SYDVKM. CDR3 length: 16 amino acids. CDR3 coding DNA: TGTGCCAGCAGTTTGGGGGGTGGCAGGGGGTACTATGGCTACACCTTC. This encodes CASSLGGGRGYYGYTF.

This chain joins TRBV11-2 and TRBJ1-1; 12 bases align to TRBD1. CDR3 length equals 15 residues. Germline CDR1 SGHAT, CDR2 FQNNGV. Losses at the gene ends were 1 base for V and 10 bases for J; bases not matched to a gene: 7. DNA of the CDR3: TGTGCCAGCAGCTTAGCTGCCGGGACAGGGGGCTCAGCTTTCTTT. Translated, it gives CASSLAAGTGGSAFF.